A single sample is the source of the 31 T cell receptor beta chains below, sequenced in a study of tumor-infiltrating lymphocytes in primary liver carcinoma. Starting material of 500 to 600 ng total RNA yielded TCR beta cDNA via a constant-region primer. Three nested multiplex PCR rounds, a slightly modified ARM-PCR method, built the TCR beta libraries. Each of the first two PCR rounds ran roughly 10 cycles with TRBV1-TRBV30 forward and C-beta reverse primers. Each CDR3 protein is one row after TCRdb ran MiXCR on the multiplex PCR reads. The table lists approximately 300,000 distinct CDR3 sequences, more than 55% of them singletons, with about 9.4% in the top ten. The authors took blood RNA from unsorted whole blood and also extracted germline DNA. The specimen sequenced was peripheral blood. The receptor source for this set is a man in his forties with primary liver carcinoma and hepatitis B virus infection.

As to this clonotype: This may stem from a read error, because a much larger clone lies one nucleotide away. This likely comes from a read error, as the CDR3 has no conserved phenylalanine or tryptophan at its end. The chain couples TRBV6-2 or TRBV6-3 to TRBJ1-5; D perhaps matches TRBD1 (5 bases). With 2 bases removed from V and 1 base from J, the gap between germline ends came to 6 bases. From germline, CDR1 is MNHEY and CDR2 SVGEGT. This CDR3 has 14 residues. The CDR3 sequence is CASSYRDSNQPQHS. The CDR3 DNA reads TGTGCCAGCAGTTACCGGGACAGCAATCAGCCCCAGCATTCT.

This clonotype was counted many times. J is TRBJ2-7 and V is TRBV11-2; 12 nucleotides line up with TRBD2. The CDR3 is 16 residues long. The J segment lost 2 bases and the V segment lost 5 bases, leaving 7 bases of the junction unmatched. The germline V gene encodes CDR1 SGHAT and CDR2 FQNNGV. CDR3 amino acids: CASSTGTSGPTYEQYF. CDR3 DNA sequence: TGTGCCAGCAGCACCGGGACTAGCGGGCCCACCTACGAGCAGTACTTC.

V is TRBV6-5 and J is TRBJ2-2, with 7 bases that match TRBD2. The CDR3 has 14 amino acids. Looked up from germline, CDR1 is MNHEY and CDR2 is SVGAGI. The CDR3 here is CTSTLAGSTGELFF. The CDR3 nucleotides read TGTACTAGTACTTTAGCGGGTTCTACCGGGGAGCTGTTTTTT.

In this sample, this clonotype turned up a few times. V is TRBV28 and J is TRBJ1-5; 7 bases are shared with TRBD1. The CDR3 spans 12 residues. V shed 6 bases and J 6 bases; nucleotides not matched to a gene: 2. CDR1 and CDR2 (germline): MDHEN, SYDVKM. Here the CDR3 reads CASRTGSQPQHF. The CDR3 DNA sequence: TGTGCCAGCAGGACAGGGAGTCAGCCCCAGCATTTT.

Regarding this clonotype: This may stem from a read error, because a much larger clone lies one nucleotide away. The gene calls are TRBV6-1 and TRBJ2-2; TRBD2 is a possible D gene (5 bases). The CDR3 totals 12 residues. The V gene's germline CDR1 is MNHNS and CDR2 SASEGT. In DNA, the CDR3 is TGTACCAGCATGGGGAGCACCGGGGAGCTGTTTTTT. Protein product: CTSMGSTGELFF.

Worth noting for this clonotype: This may arise from a read error, as a much more abundant clone is one base away. The CDR3 bases are TGTACCAGCAGTTTAGGACAGGGAAGGAACACTGAAGCTTTCTTT. This encodes CTSSLGQGRNTEAFF. This rearrangement joins TRBV12-3 or TRBV12-4 to TRBJ1-1, with TRBD1 matching over 8 bases. The length of the CDR3 is 15 residues.

The sample holds many counts of this clonotype. V and J are TRBV6-5 and TRBJ1-2; TRBD1 is a possible D gene (5 bases). The CDR3 consists of 13 residues. Trimming stripped 3 bases from V and 4 bases from J, with 9 bases between. Germline V lookup: CDR1 MNHEY, CDR2 SVGAGI. The CDR3 loop is CASSYGDSYGYTF. The CDR3 nucleotides are TGTGCCAGCAGTTATGGCGACAGCTATGGCTACACCTTC.

To note about this clonotype: The junction departs from the called germline gene at one end, perhaps through a read error. This chain links TRBV11-2 with TRBJ2-2, with D perhaps TRBD2 (5 bases). The germline V gene has CDR1 SGHAT and CDR2 FQNNGV. The CDR3 contains 14 residues. CDR3 sequence (DNA): TGTACCAGCAGCCCATCGAGGAGTCCCGGGGAGCTGCTTTTT. This translates into CTSSPSRSPGELLF.

V is TRBV21-1 and J is TRBJ2-7. TRBV21-1 is described as a pseudogene. The CDR3 consists of 12 residues. CDR3: CSSMVTECGQYF. CDR3 nucleotides: TGTTCCAGTATGGTCACGGAGTGCGGGCAGTACTTC.

For this clonotype: A much larger clone differs from this one at a single base, so this may be a read error. Since the CDR3 does not end with the conserved phenylalanine or tryptophan, this likely comes from a read error. The rearrangement uses TRBV6-1 and TRBJ2-3; TRBD2 matches at 13 bases. The V and J ends lost 4 bases and 4 bases, in that order; junction bases with no gene match: 5. The germline V gene has CDR1 MNHNS and CDR2 SASEGT. The CDR3 is made up of 16 amino acids. The CDR3 region is CASSGTSGSVADTQYY. The CDR3 bases are TGTGCCAGCAGTGGGACTAGCGGGAGTGTTGCAGATACGCAGTATTAT.

To note about this clonotype: A read error may explain this, as a much larger clone is one base away. The chain uses TRBV5-1 and TRBJ2-5; TRBD2 might be the D (6 bases). The V gene lost 2 bases and the J gene lost 7 bases, with 18 bases spanning the gap. Germline V gives CDR1 SGHRS, CDR2 YFSETQ. The CDR3 has 15 residues. The CDR3 DNA reads as TGCGCCAGCAGCTTAGGCGGGAATATGGGGGGGACCCAGTACTTC. It yields the protein CASSLGGNMGGTQYF.

This clonotype occurred many times. V usage is TRBV5-1 and J usage is TRBJ1-6, with D maybe TRBD1 (5 bases). This CDR3 has 14 residues. From germline, CDR1 is SGHRS and CDR2 YFSETQ. The V end lost 7 bases, the J end lost 7 bases, and 15 bases lay between the germline ends. CDR3 loop: CASQDTDTNSPLHF. DNA for the CDR3: TGCGCCAGCCAAGATACGGACACGAATTCACCCCTCCACTTT.

In regard to this clonotype: The junction and the germline gene differ at one end; a read error may be behind it. The V call is TRBV12-3 or TRBV12-4, the J call TRBJ2-2, with 8 positions matching TRBD1. CDR3 size: 14 residues. The CDR3 loop reads CASSSQGATGELSF. For the CDR3, the DNA is TGTGCCAGTAGTTCCCAGGGGGCTACCGGGGAGCTTTCTTTT.

Remarks on this clonotype: A single base separates this from a much larger clone, so it may be a read error. The chain links TRBV6-2 or TRBV6-3 to TRBJ2-1; 8 nucleotides line up with TRBD2. Per germline, CDR1 MNHEY and CDR2 SVGEGT. This CDR3 has 13 amino acids. With 6 bases clipped from V and 7 bases from J, the junction kept 5 bases outside the gene matches. CDR3 nucleotide sequence: TGTGCCAGCAGGACTGGCGGGGGGAATGAGCAGTTCTTC. This encodes CASRTGGGNEQFF.

This chain joins TRBV30 and TRBJ2-7; a possible D gene is TRBD1 (6 bases). Germline CDR1 reads GTSNPN; CDR2 reads SVGIG (reference sequence). The CDR3 contains 12 residues. V was clipped by 1 base and J by 6 bases, with 10 bases between them. CDR3 residues: CAWSEDRSEQYF. The DNA for the CDR3 is TGTGCCTGGAGTGAGGACAGAAGCGAGCAGTACTTC.

This clonotype occurred once. With a much larger clone just one base away, this may be a read error. The chain is built from TRBV10-3 and TRBJ2-1; D unclear. CDR1 ENHRY and CDR2 SYGVKD come from the germline V gene. Between the trimmed V and J ends, which lost 3 bases and 8 bases, there was a span of 11 bases. The CDR3 extends over 13 amino acids. The CDR3 DNA is TGTGCCATCAGTGATGGCCCCCCCGATGAGCAGTTCTTC. Residues: CAISDGPPDEQFF.

Remarks on this clonotype: A much larger clone differs by one base, so this may be a read error. The CDR3 does not end in the conserved phenylalanine or tryptophan, so this is likely a read error. The chain is built from TRBV29-1 and TRBJ2-5; D ambiguous. V was cut by 4 bases and J by 1 base, with 13 bases left in between. This CDR3 comprises 14 residues. CDR1 is SQVTM and CDR2 is ANQGSEA in the germline V gene. The DNA for the CDR3 is TGCAGCGTTGTACGTCCAGAATCCCAAGAGACCCAGTACCTC. This gives the protein CSVVRPESQETQYL.

For this clonotype: Lacking the conserved final phenylalanine or tryptophan, this CDR3 likely reflects a read error. The chain is built from TRBV11-3 and TRBJ2-2; the match to TRBD1 covers 7 bases. The CDR3 loop spans 15 amino acids. Germline V gene data show CDR1 as SGHNT and CDR2 as YENEEA. CDR3 in amino acids: CPSSRDSLNTGELFS. As DNA, the CDR3 is TGTCCCAGCAGCAGGGACAGCTTAAACACCGGGGAGCTGTTTTCT.

Points on this clonotype: One end of the junction fails to match germline, which may point to a read error. The chain recombines TRBV5-1 with TRBJ1-1; D might be TRBD1 (6 bases). Germline lookup yields CDR1 SGHRS and CDR2 YFSETQ. The CDR3 sequence is 13 residues long. The CDR3 DNA sequence: TGCACCAGCACCCTCCAGGGGTGGACTGAAGCTTTCTTT. Translating it yields CTSTLQGWTEAFF.

The chain is built from TRBV4-2 and TRBJ1-4; perhaps TRBD1 as D (6 bases). This CDR3 is built from 16 residues. Trimming pared 2 bases from V and 0 bases from J, leaving 10 bases between. Germline assignment: CDR1 LGHNA and CDR2 YNFKEQ. As DNA, the CDR3 is TGTGCCAGCAGCCAAAAGGGGGAGACAACTAATGAAAAACTGTTTTTT. Its translation: CASSQKGETTNEKLFF.

Concerning this clonotype itself: This may be a read error, as it is one base from a much larger clone. This rearrangement joins TRBV6-2 or TRBV6-3 to TRBJ2-1, with D maybe TRBD2 (6 bases). The CDR3 spans 16 residues. CDR1 is MNHEY, CDR2 SVGEGT, per germline. CDR3 nucleotide sequence: TGTGCCAGCAGTTACAATGCGGGAACGGGTTCAAATGAGCAGATCTTC. This encodes CASSYNAGTGSNEQIF.

Comment on this clonotype: One end of the junction fails to match germline, which may point to a read error. This chain joins TRBV4-3 and TRBJ2-6; D is unresolved. Germline CDR1 and CDR2: LGHNA and YSLEER. This CDR3 is built from 17 residues. CDR3 protein: CASNQERRNSGANVLTF. The CDR3 coding sequence is TGCGCCAGCAACCAAGAGAGGCGCAACTCCGGGGCCAACGTCCTGACTTTC.

Comments on this clonotype: This may stem from a read error, because a much larger clone lies one nucleotide away. This chain uses TRBV12-3 or TRBV12-4 with TRBJ2-7, with D perhaps TRBD1 or TRBD2 (5 bases each). Between the trimmed V and J ends, which lost 3 bases and 8 bases, there was a span of 14 bases. The CDR3 loop spans 13 amino acids. The CDR3 DNA is TGTGCCAGCAGTTTGGCGGGTACGGACAAGCAGTACTTC. It translates to CASSLAGTDKQYF.

This rearrangement joins TRBV5-1 to TRBJ1-1; tentatively, D is TRBD1 (6 bases). Trimming removed 5 bases from V and 6 bases from J, with 17 bases in between. CDR1 is SGHRS, CDR2 YFSETQ, per germline. This CDR3 comprises 14 residues. CDR3 sequence: CASRPLRGAAEAFF. CDR3 coding DNA: TGCGCCAGCAGGCCTCTTCGGGGGGCGGCTGAAGCTTTCTTT.

In its sample, this clonotype was seen once. Germline is not matched at one junction end, which may reflect a read error. The V call is TRBV4-3, the J call TRBJ2-1; TRBD2 is a possible D gene (5 bases). This CDR3 comprises 13 residues. Germline CDR1 is LGHNA and CDR2 is YSLEER. The CDR3 region has the DNA TGCACCAGCAGCCAAGAGGGAAGGGATGAGCAATTCTTC. It translates to CTSSQEGRDEQFF.

About this clonotype itself: Since no conserved phenylalanine or tryptophan closes the CDR3, a read error is the likely cause. V gene TRBV11-2 combines with J gene TRBJ2-7, with D perhaps matching TRBD2 (6 bases). The CDR3 loop spans 13 amino acids. Germline CDR1 and CDR2: SGHAT and FQNNGV. The chain's CDR3 is CASSRDFSYEQYL. As DNA, the CDR3 is TGCGCCAGCAGCCGGGACTTCTCCTACGAGCAGTACCTC.

The genes are TRBV11-2 and TRBJ1-5; 8 bases match TRBD1. The CDR3 has 16 residues. V lost 2 bases and J lost 9; bases outside the gene matches: 12. Germline CDR1 is SGHAT and CDR2 is FQNNGV. DNA of the CDR3: TGTGCCAGCAGCTTAACTCTTGGACAGGGCGGCGGGCCCCAGCATTTT. It translates to CASSLTLGQGGGPQHF.

This clonotype was recorded a few times. V gene TRBV12-5 combines with J gene TRBJ1-1; no clear D gene. V was shortened by 3 bases and J by 1 base, with 9 bases between the two germline ends. CDR3 length equals 14 residues. Germline V CDR1 and CDR2: LGHNT, FRNRAP. The CDR3: CASGLSNQNTEAFF. The CDR3, as DNA: TGTGCTAGTGGTTTAAGCAACCAGAACACTGAAGCTTTCTTT.

As for this clonotype: This sequence may be a read error, since a much larger clone differs from it by one base. The rearrangement uses TRBV29-1 and TRBJ2-1; weak D call: TRBD1 (6 bases). This CDR3 contains 10 residues. CDR1 is SQVTM, CDR2 ANQGSEA, per germline. Trimming took off 6 bases at V and 10 bases at J, with 10 bases between the two ends. Written as DNA, the CDR3 is TGCAGCGTCCCGAGGGGGGAGCAGTTCTTC. It encodes CSVPRGEQFF.

As to this clonotype: Its ends do not fully match the called genes, so a read error is possible. The V and J genes are TRBV5-5 and TRBJ2-1, with no clear D. From germline, CDR1 is SGHKS and CDR2 YYEKEE (reference sequence). The CDR3 runs 14 residues. Written as DNA, the CDR3 is TGTGCCAGCAGCGCCTATCTCTCCTACAATGAGCAGTTCTTT. It is translated as CASSAYLSYNEQFF.

This clonotype was picked up one time. One junction end does not reproduce the germline sequence, and a read error may be involved. The V gene is TRBV11-2, the J gene TRBJ2-3; D gene ambiguous. In germline, CDR1 is SGHAT, CDR2 FQNNGV. The CDR3 is 15 residues long. Here the CDR3 DNA reads TGTGCCAGCAACTCCATAGTTCATAGCACGGATACGCAGTATTTT. This sequence encodes CASNSIVHSTDTQYF.